This TCR beta chain was observed in a study of T-cell memory formation after mild COVID-19. The J segment lost 9 bases and the V segment lost 7 bases, leaving 2 bases of the junction unmatched. The CDR3 consists of 12 residues. From germline, CDR1 is SQVTM and CDR2 ANQGSEA. From the 5' RACE reads, TCRdb called clonotypes with MiXCR, one entry per CDR3 protein. This table has 300,000 to 400,000 distinct CDR3 sequences, around an eighth appearing once. The sample taken for sequencing was PBMCs or a T cell subset sorted from them (not recorded which). The gene calls are TRBV29-1 and TRBJ2-1; 14 nucleotides align to TRBD2. The sequence derives from a man between 18 and 29 years old who had mild COVID-19 (a few samples of this study predate the infection). Cell type and time point are not known. The CDR3 DNA reads as TGCAGCGGCGGACTAGCGGGAGGTGAGCAGTTCTTC. It yields the protein CSGGLAGGEQFF.